The rows below give T cell receptor beta chains drawn from one sample of a study of T cell responses to AZD1222 COVID-19 vaccine. Clones were sequenced by immunoSEQ multiplex PCR, and TCRdb holds only the in-frame ones, with some missing. Of around 130,000 clones in the sample, 80% to 90% were seen once. This material consisted of peripheral blood, taken on day 0 of AZD1222 vaccination. These receptors originate from an adult in good health. CDR3s include the opening cysteine and the closing phenylalanine or tryptophan. Fields, in order: clone size, V gene, D gene, J gene, CDR3 DNA, CDR3 protein. The D gene is left open where the match is weak. For some rows the clone size is stated as once, few or many, or as a class when expanded; others skip it.

-	TRBV19	-	TRBJ1-6	TGTGCCAGTAGTCCCTTCGGGTCGGGGTTTGGTTCACCCCTCCACTTT	CASSPFGSGFGSPLHF
-	TRBV29-1	-	TRBJ1-1	TGCAGCGTTGAATTCGGCAGAGCAGAAGCTTTCTTT	CSVEFGRAEAFF
-	TRBV10-3	TRBD2	TRBJ2-7	TGTGCCATCAGTGCCCACGGCGGGCTAGCGGGGGTGTACGAGCAGTACTTC	CAISAHGGLAGVYEQYF
-	TRBV27	-	TRBJ2-3	TGTGCCAGCAGCTATGCGCGAGTAGATACGCAGTATTTT	CASSYARVDTQYF
-	TRBV6-6	-	TRBJ2-3	TGTGCCAGCAGGGACTTGACTAGCACAGATACGCAGTATTTT	CASRDLTSTDTQYF
once	TRBV13	TRBD2	TRBJ2-7	TGTGCCAGCAGCTTAGGAGGCGGGAGGGCCTTGGGCGAGCAGTACTTC	CASSLGGGRALGEQYF
-	TRBV27	TRBD1	TRBJ1-1	TGTGCCAGCAGTTTAAGGGAGCTGGGACAGGGCCCTAACACTGAAGCTTTCTTT	CASSLRELGQGPNTEAFF
-	TRBV11-2	-	TRBJ1-3	TGTGCCAGCAGCTTCCTCCACAGGTTCTCTGGAAACACCATATATTTT	CASSFLHRFSGNTIYF
-	TRBV5-6	-	TRBJ1-2	TGTGCCAGCAGCTACCAGACAGGCCTAGGGGGCTACACCTTC	CASSYQTGLGGYTF
few	TRBV28	TRBD1	TRBJ1-5	TGTGCCAGCTCATTCGCCGGGACAGCGGCTTCTAGCAATCAGCCCCAGCATTTT	CASSFAGTAASSNQPQHF
-	TRBV5-8	-	TRBJ2-3	TGTGCCAGCAGCTTGGGCCTCCCTGCGCAGTATTTT	CASSLGLPAQYF
-	TRBV10-2	-	TRBJ2-4	TGCGCCAGCAGGGGACAGGGGGGACTAGCGGACAAAAACATTCAGTACTTC	CASRGQGGLADKNIQYF
-	TRBV2	-	TRBJ1-3	TGTGCCAGCTGTCAGGGGAGCTCTGGAAACACCATATATTTT	CASCQGSSGNTIYF
-	TRBV4-1	TRBD2	TRBJ2-5	TGCGCCAGCAGCCAAGATTCGAGCGGGGTAAACCAAGAGACCCAGTACTTC	CASSQDSSGVNQETQYF